There are a few counts of the clone carrying this TCR beta chain. The record originates from a study of response to subunit inactivated influenza vaccine. The germline V gene encodes CDR1 DFQATT and CDR2 SNEGSKA (reference sequence). This CDR3 region has 13 residues. V was cut by 1 base and J by 4 bases, with 10 bases left in between. TCRdb reprocessed the RT-PCR reads via MiXCR and lists one record per CDR3 protein. There are about 520,000 distinct CDR3 sequences in the sample; about 7.2% occur only once, and 10% to 15% lies in the top ten. V gene TRBV20-1 combines with J gene TRBJ1-1; D is perhaps TRBD1 (5 bases). The sequencing here drew on PBMCs from blood, taken 23 to 25 months after vaccination. This TCR came from a man between 50 and 69 years old who received an inactivated influenza vaccine. The CDR3 loop reads CSARGGVGTEAFF. The CDR3 DNA reads TGCAGTGCTAGAGGGGGGGTGGGCACTGAAGCTTTCTTT.